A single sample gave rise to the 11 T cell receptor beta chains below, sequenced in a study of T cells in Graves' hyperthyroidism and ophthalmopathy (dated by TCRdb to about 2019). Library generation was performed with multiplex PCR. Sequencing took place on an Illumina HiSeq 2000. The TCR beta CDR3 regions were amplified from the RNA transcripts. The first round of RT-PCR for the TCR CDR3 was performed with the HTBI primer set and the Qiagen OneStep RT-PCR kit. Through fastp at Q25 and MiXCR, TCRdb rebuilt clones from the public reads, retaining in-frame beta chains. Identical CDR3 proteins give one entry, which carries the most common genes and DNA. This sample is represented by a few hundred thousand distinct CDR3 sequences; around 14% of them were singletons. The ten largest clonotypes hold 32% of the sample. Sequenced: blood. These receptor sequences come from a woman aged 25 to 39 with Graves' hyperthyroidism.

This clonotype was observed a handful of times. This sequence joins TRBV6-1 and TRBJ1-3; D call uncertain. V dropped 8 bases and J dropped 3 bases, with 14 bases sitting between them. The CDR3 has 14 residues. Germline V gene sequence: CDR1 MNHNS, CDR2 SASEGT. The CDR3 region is CASETWPLGNTIYF. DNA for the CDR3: TGTGCCAGCGAAACTTGGCCCCTTGGAAACACCATATATTTT.

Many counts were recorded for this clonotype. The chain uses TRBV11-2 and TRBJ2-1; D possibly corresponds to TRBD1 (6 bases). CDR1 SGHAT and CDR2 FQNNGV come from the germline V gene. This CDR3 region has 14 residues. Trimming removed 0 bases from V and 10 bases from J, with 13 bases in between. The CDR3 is CASSLEWGRGEQFF. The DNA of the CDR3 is TGTGCCAGCAGCTTAGAGTGGGGGCGCGGGGAGCAGTTCTTC.

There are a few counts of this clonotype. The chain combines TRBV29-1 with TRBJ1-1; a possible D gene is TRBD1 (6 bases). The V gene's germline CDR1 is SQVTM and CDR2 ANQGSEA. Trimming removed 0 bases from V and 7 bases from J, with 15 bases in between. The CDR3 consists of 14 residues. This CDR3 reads CSVEDRGGGREAFF. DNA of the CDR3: TGCAGCGTTGAAGACCGGGGGGGGGGGCGTGAAGCTTTCTTT.

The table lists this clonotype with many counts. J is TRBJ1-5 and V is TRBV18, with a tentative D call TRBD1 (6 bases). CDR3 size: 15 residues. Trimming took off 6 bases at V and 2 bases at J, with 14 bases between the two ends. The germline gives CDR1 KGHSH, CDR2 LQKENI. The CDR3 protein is CASSVGGGGNQPQHF. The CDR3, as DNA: TGTGCCAGCTCTGTTGGAGGGGGTGGCAATCAGCCCCAGCATTTT.

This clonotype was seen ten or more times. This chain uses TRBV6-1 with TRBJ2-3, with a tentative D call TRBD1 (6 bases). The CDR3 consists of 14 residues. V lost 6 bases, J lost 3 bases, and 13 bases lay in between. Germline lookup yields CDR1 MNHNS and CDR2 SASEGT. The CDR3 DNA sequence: TGTGCCAGCAGGGGATACACAGGGACAGATACGCAGTATTTT. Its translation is CASRGYTGTDTQYF.

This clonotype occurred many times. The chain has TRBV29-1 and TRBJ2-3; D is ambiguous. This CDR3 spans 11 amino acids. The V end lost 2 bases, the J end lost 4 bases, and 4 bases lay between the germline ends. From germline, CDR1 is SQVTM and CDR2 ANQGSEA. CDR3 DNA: TGCAGCGTTGAAAGTGCAGATACGCAGTATTTT. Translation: CSVESADTQYF.

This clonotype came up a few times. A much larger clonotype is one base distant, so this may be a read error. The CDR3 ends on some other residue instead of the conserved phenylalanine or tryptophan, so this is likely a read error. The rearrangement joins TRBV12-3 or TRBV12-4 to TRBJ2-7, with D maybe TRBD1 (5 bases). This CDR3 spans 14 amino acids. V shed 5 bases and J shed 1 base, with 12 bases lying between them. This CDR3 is CASSPPDTSYEQYL. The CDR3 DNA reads TGTGCCAGCAGTCCTCCGGACACTTCCTACGAGCAGTACCTC.

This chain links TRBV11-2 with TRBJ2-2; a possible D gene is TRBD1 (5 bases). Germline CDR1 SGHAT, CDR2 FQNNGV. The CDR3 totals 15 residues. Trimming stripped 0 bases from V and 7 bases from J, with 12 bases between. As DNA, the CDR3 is TGTGCCAGCAGCTTAGATCCTGGGGCTGGCGGGGAGCTGTTTTTT. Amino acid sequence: CASSLDPGAGGELFF.

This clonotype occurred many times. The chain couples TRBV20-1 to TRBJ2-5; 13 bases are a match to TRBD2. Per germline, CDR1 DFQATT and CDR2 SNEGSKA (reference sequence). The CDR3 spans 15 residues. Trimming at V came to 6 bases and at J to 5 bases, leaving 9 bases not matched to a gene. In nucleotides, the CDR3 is TGCAGTGCCAAGAAGGGGACTAGCGGGATTGAGACCCAGTACTTC. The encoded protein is CSAKKGTSGIETQYF.

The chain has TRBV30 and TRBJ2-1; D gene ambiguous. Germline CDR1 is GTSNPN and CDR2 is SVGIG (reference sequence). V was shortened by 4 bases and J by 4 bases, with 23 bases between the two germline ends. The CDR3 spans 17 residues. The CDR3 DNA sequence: TGTGCCTGGATCGGGCGGTGGGAAAGGAGCTCATACAATGAGCAGTTCTTC. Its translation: CAWIGRWERSSYNEQFF.

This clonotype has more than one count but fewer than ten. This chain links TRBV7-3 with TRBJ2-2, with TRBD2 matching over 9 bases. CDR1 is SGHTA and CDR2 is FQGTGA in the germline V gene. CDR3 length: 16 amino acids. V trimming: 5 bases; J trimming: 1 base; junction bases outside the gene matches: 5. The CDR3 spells CASSLLAGLNTGELFF. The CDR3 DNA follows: TGTGCCAGCAGCCTACTAGCGGGTTTGAACACCGGGGAGCTGTTTTTT.